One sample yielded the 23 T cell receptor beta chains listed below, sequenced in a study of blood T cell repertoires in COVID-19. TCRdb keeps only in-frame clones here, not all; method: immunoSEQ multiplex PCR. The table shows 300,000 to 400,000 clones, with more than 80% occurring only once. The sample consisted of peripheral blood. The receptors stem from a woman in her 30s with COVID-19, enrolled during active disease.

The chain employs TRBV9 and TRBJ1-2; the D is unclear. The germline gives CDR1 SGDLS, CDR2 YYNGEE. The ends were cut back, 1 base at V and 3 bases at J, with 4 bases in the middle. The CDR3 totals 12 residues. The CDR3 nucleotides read TGTGCCAGCAGCGTAACTCACTATGGCTACACCTTC. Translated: CASSVTHYGYTF.

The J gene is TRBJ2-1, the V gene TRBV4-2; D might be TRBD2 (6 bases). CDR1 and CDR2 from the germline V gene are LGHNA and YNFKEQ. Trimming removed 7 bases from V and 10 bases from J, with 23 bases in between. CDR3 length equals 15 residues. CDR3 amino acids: CASTPSAVGGWEQFF. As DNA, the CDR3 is TGTGCCAGCACCCCCTCGGCCGTCGGGGGATGGGAGCAGTTCTTC.

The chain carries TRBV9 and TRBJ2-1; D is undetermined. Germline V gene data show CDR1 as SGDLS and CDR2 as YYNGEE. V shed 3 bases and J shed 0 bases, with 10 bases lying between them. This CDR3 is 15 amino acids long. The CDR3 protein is CASSAQFNSYNEQFF. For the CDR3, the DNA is TGTGCCAGCAGCGCCCAGTTTAACTCCTACAATGAGCAGTTCTTC.

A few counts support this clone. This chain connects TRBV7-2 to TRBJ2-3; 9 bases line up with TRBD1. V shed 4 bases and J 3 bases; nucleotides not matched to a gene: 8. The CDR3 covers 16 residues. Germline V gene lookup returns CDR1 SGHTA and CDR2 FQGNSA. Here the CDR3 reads CASSSSGTGNTDTQYF. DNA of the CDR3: TGTGCCAGCAGCTCATCCGGGACAGGGAATACAGATACGCAGTATTTT.

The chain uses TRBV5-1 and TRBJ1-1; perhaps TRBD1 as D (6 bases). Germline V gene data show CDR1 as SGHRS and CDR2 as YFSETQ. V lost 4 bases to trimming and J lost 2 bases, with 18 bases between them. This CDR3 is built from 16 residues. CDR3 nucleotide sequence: TGCGCCAGCAGCCCGACAGGAAGCGGCGGCAACACTGAAGCTTTCTTT. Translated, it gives CASSPTGSGGNTEAFF.

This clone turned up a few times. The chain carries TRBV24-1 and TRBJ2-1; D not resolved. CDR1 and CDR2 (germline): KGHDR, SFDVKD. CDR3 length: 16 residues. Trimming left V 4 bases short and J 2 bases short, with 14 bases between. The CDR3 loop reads CATSDPRFGAYNEQFF. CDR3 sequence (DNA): TGTGCCACCAGTGACCCTAGGTTTGGTGCCTACAATGAGCAGTTCTTC.

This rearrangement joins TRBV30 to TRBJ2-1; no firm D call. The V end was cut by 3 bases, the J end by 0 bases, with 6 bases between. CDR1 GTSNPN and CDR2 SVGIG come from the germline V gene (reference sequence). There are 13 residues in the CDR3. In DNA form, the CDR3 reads TGTGCCTGGAGGTCCAACTCCTACAATGAGCAGTTCTTC. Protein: CAWRSNSYNEQFF.

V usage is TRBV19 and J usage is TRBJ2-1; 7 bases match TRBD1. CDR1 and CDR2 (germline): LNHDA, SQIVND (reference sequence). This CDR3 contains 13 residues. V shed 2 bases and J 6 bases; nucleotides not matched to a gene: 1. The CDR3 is CASSIWDSNEQFF. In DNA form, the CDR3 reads TGTGCCAGTAGTATATGGGACAGCAATGAGCAGTTCTTC.

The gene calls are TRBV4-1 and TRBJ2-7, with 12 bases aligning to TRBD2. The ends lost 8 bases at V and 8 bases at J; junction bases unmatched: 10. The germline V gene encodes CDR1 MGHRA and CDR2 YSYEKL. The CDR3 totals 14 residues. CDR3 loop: CASAETSGRGKQYV. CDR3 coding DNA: TGCGCCAGCGCGGAGACTAGCGGGAGAGGTAAGCAGTACGTC.

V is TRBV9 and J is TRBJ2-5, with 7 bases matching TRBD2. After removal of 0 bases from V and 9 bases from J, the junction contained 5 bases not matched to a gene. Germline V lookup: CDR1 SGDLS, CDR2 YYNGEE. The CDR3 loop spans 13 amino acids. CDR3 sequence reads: CASSVDVLASQYF. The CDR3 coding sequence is TGTGCCAGCAGCGTAGACGTACTAGCGTCCCAGTACTTC. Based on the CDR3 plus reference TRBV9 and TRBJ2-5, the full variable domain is DSGVTQTPKHLITATGQRVTLRCSPRSGDLSVYWYQQSLDQGLQFLIQYYNGEERAKGNILERFSAQQFPDLHSELNLSSLELGDSALYFCASSVDVLASQYFGPGTRLLVL.

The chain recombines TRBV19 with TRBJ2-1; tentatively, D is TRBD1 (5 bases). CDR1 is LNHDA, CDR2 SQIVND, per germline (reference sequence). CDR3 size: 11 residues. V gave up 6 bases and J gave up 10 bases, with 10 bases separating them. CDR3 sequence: CASRTAGEQFF. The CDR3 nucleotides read TGTGCCAGTAGGACAGCCGGAGAGCAGTTCTTC. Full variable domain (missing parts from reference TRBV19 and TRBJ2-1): DGGITQSPKYLFRKEGQNVTLSCEQNLNHDAMYWYRQDPGQGLRLIYYSQIVNDFQKGDIAEGYSVSREKKESFPLTVTSAQKNPTAFYLCASRTAGEQFFGPGTRLTVL.

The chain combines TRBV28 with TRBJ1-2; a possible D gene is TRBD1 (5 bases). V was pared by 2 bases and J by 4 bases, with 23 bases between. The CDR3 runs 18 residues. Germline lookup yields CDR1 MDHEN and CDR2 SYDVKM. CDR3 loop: CASSLEGSSAAGGYGYTF. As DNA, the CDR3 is TGTGCCAGCAGTTTAGAGGGGTCCTCAGCGGCGGGGGGCTATGGCTACACCTTC.

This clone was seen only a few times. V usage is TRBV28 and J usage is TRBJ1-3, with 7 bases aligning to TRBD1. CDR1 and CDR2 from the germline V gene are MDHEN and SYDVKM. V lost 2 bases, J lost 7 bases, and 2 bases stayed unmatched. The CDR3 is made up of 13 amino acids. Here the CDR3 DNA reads TGTGCCAGCAGTTTACTACAGGGGAACACCATATATTTT. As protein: CASSLLQGNTIYF.

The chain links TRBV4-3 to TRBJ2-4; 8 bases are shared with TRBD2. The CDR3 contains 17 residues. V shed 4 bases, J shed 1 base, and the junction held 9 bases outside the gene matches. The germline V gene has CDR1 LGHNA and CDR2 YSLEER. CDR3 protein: CASSPYSGVGAKNIQYF. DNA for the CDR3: TGCGCCAGCAGCCCTTATAGCGGGGTTGGGGCCAAAAACATTCAGTACTTC.

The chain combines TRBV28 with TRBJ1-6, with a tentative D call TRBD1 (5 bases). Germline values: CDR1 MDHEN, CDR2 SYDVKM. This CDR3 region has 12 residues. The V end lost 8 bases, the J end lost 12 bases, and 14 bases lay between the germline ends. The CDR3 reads CASSNKGEPLHF. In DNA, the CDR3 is TGTGCCAGCTCAAACAAAGGGGAACCCCTCCACTTT.

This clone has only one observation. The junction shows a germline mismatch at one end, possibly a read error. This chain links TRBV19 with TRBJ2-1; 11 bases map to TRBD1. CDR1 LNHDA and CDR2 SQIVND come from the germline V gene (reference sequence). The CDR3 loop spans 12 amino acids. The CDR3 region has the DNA TGTGCCAGTAGTATACCGGGACAGGGGGTTATCTTC. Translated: CASSIPGQGVIF.

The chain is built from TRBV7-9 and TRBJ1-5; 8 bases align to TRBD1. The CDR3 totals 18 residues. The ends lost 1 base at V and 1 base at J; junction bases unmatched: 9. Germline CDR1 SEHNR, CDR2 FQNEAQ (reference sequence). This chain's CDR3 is CASSLGAGGPSSNQPQHF. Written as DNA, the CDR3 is TGTGCCAGCAGCTTAGGGGCAGGGGGCCCCTCCAGCAATCAGCCCCAGCATTTT.

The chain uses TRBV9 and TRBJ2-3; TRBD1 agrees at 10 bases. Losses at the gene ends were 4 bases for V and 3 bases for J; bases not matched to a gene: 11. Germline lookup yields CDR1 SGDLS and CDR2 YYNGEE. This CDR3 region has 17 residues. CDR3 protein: CASSSTAGTGVTDTQYF. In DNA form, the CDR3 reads TGTGCCAGCAGCTCGACCGCCGGGACAGGGGTAACAGATACGCAGTATTTT.

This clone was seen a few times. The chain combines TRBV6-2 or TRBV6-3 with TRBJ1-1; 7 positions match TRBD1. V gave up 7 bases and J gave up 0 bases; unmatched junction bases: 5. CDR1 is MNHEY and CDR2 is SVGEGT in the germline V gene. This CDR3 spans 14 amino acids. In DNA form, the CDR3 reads TGTGCCAGCACCCCCGACAGGGTGAACACTGAAGCTTTCTTT. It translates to CASTPDRVNTEAFF.

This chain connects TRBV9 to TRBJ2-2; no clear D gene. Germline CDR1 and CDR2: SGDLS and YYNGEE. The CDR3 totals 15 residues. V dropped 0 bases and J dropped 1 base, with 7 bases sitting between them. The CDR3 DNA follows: TGTGCCAGCAGCGTAGACCACATGAACACCGGGGAGCTGTTTTTT. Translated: CASSVDHMNTGELFF. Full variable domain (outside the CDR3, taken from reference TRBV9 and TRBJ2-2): DSGVTQTPKHLITATGQRVTLRCSPRSGDLSVYWYQQSLDQGLQFLIQYYNGEERAKGNILERFSAQQFPDLHSELNLSSLELGDSALYFCASSVDHMNTGELFFGEGSRLTVL.

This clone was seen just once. CDR3 sequence: CASSPRTSSNQPQHF. The CDR3 coding sequence is TGTGCCAGCAGTCCACGGACATCTTCCAATCAGCCCCAGCATTTT. This chain links TRBV7-2 with TRBJ1-5, with D perhaps matching TRBD1 (5 bases). The CDR3 has 15 amino acids. V lost 6 bases and J 3 bases, leaving 15 bases between the germline ends. Germline V lookup: CDR1 SGHTA, CDR2 FQGNSA. The complete variable domain, with remaining parts taken from reference TRBV7-2 and TRBJ1-5, reads GAGVSQSPSNKVTEKGKDVELRCDPISGHTALYWYRQSLGQGLEFLIYFQGNSAPDKSGLPSDRFSAERTGGSVSTLTIQRTQQEDSAVYLCASSPRTSSNQPQHFGDGTRLSIL.

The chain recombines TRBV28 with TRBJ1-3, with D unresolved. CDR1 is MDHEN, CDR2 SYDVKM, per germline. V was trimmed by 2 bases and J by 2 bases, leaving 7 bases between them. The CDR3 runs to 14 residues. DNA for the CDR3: TGTGCCAGCAGTTTACCGGGGACTGGAAACACCATATATTTT. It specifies CASSLPGTGNTIYF.

The CDR3 spells CASSQGDSGRLDTQYF. The DNA for the CDR3 is TGCGCCAGCAGCCAAGGAGATAGCGGGAGATTAGATACGCAGTATTTT. The chain couples TRBV4-3 to TRBJ2-3, with TRBD2 matching over 9 bases. This CDR3 spans 16 amino acids. The germline CDR1 and CDR2 sequences are LGHNA and YSLEER. Trimming at V came to 1 base and at J to 5 bases, leaving 7 bases not matched to a gene.